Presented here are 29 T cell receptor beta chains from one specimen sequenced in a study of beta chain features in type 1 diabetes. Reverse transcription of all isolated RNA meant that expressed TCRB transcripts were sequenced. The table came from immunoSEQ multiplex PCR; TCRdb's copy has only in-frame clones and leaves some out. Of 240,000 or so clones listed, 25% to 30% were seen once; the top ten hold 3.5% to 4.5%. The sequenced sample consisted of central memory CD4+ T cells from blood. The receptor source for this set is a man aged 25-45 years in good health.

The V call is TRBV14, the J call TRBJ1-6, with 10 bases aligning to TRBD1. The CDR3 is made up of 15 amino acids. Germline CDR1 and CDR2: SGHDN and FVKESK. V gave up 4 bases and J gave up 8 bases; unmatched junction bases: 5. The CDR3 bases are TGTGCCAGCAGCCTCAGTGGGACAGGGGATTCACCCCTCCACTTT. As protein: CASSLSGTGDSPLHF.

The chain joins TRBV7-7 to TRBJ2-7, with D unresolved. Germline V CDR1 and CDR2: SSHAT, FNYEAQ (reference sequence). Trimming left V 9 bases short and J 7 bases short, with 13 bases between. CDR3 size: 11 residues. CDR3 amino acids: CASPWEGEQYF. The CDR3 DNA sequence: TGTGCCAGTCCCTGGGAAGGAGAGCAGTACTTC.

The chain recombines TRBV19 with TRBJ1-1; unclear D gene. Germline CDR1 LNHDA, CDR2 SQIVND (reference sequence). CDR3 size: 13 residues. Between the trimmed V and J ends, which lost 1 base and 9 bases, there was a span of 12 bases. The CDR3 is CASSIVMGGQAFF. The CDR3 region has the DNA TGTGCCAGTAGTATAGTTATGGGCGGTCAAGCTTTCTTT.

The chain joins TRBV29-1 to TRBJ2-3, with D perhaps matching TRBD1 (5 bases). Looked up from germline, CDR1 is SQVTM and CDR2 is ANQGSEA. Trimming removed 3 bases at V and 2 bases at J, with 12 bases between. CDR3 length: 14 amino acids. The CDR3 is CSVDWTPNTDTQYF. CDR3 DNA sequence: TGCAGCGTTGATTGGACACCTAACACAGATACGCAGTATTTT.

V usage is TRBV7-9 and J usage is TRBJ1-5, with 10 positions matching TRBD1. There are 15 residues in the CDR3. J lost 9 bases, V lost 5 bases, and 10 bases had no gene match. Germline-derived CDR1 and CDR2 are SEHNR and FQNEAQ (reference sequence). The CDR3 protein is CASSPGQGISGPQHF. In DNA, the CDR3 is TGTGCCAGCAGCCCGGGACAGGGGATTTCAGGGCCCCAGCATTTT.

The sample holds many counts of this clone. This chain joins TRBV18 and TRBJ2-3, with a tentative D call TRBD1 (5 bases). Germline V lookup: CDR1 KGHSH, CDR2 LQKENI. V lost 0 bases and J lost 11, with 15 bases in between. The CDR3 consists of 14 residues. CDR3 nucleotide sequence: TGTGCCAGCTCACCACCCGACAGAACCCTCGAGCAGTATTTT. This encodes CASSPPDRTLEQYF.

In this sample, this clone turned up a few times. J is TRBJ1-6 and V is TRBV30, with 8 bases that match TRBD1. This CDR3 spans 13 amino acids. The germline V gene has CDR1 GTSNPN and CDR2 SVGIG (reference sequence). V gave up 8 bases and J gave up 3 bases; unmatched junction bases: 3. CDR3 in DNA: TGTGCCCGGGGGACAGGCTATAATTCACCCCTCCACTTT. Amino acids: CARGTGYNSPLHF.

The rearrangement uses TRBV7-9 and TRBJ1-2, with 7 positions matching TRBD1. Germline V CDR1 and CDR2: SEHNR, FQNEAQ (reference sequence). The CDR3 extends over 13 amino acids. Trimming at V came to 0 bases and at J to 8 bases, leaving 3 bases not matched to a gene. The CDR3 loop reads CASSLADRAGYTF. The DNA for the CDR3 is TGTGCCAGCAGCTTAGCCGACAGGGCCGGCTACACCTTC.

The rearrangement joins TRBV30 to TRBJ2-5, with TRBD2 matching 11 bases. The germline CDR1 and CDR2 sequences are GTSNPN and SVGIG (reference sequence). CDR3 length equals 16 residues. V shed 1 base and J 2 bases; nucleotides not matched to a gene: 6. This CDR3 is CAWSAGLAAYQETQYF. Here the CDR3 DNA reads TGTGCCTGGAGTGCGGGACTAGCGGCCTATCAAGAGACCCAGTACTTC.

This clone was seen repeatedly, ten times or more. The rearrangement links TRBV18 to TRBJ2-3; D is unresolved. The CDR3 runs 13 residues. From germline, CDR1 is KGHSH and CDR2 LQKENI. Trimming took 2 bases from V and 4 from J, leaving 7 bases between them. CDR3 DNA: TGTGCCAGCTCACCAACCCAGGCAGATACGCAGTATTTT. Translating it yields CASSPTQADTQYF.

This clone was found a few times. This CDR3 is CASSRPGSQETQYF. For the CDR3, the DNA is TGTGCCAGCAGTCGCCCGGGATCCCAAGAGACCCAGTACTTC. The chain has TRBV28 and TRBJ2-5; D is perhaps TRBD2 (5 bases). This CDR3 region has 14 residues. Trimming shortened V by 5 bases and J by 1 base, and 11 bases separated the two germline ends. CDR1 MDHEN and CDR2 SYDVKM come from the germline V gene.

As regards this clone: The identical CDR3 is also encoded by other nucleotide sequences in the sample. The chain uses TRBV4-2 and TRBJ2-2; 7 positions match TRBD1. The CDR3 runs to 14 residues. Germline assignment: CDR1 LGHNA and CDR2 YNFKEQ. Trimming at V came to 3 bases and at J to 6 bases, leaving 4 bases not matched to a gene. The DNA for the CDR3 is TGTGCCAGCAGCCAGAGGGGGCTTGCCGGGGAGCTGTTTTTT. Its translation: CASSQRGLAGELFF.

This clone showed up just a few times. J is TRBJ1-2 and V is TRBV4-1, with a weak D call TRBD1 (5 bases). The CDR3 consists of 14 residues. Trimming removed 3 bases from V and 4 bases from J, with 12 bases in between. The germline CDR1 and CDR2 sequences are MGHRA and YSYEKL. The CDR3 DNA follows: TGCGCCAGCAGCCAGGGGGTATCGGTCTATGGCTACACCTTC. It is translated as CASSQGVSVYGYTF.

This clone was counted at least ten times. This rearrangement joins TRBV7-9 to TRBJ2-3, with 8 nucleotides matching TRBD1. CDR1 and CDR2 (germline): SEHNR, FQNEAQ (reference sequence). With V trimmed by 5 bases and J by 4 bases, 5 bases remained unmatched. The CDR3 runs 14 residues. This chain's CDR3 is CASSPQGAADTQYF. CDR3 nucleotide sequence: TGTGCCAGCAGCCCCCAGGGGGCCGCAGATACGCAGTATTTT.

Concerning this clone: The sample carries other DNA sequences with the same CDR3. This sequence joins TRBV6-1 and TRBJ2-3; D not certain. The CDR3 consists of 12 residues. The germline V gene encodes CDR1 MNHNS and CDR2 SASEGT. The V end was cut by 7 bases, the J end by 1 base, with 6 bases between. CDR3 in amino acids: CASTDRTDTQYF. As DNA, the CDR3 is TGTGCCAGCACGGACCGCACAGATACGCAGTATTTT.

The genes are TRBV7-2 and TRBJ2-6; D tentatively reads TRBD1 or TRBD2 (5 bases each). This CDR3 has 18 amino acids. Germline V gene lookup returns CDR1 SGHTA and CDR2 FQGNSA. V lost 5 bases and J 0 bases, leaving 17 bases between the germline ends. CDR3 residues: CASSPRDRSYSGANVLTF. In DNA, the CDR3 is TGTGCCAGCAGCCCGAGGGACCGATCCTACTCTGGGGCCAACGTCCTGACTTTC.

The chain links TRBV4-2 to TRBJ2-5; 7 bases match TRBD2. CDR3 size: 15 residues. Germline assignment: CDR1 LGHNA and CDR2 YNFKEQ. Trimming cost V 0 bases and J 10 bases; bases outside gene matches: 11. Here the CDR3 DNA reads TGTGCCAGCAGCCAAGACTTCGGGGACCGGGACTACCAGTACTTC. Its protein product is CASSQDFGDRDYQYF.

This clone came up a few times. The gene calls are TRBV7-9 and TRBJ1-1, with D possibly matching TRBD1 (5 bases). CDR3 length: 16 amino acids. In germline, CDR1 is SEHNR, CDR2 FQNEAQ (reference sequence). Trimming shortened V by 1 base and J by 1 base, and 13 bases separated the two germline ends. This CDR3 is CASSLVVGTKNTEAFF. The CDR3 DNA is TGTGCCAGCAGCTTAGTAGTAGGGACGAAGAACACTGAAGCTTTCTTT.

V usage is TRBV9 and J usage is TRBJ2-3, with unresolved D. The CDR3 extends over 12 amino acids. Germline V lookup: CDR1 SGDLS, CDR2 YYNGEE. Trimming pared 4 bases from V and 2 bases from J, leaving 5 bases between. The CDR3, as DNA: TGTGCCAGCAGCACAAACACAGATACGCAGTATTTT. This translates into CASSTNTDTQYF.

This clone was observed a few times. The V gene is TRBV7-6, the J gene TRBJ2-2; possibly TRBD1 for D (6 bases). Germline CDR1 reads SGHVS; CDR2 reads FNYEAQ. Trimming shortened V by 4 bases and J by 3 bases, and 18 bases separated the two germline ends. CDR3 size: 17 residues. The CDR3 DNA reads TGTGCCAGCAGCTCATCCCTGGGGGCGCGGTACACCGGGGAGCTGTTTTTT. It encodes CASSSSLGARYTGELFF.

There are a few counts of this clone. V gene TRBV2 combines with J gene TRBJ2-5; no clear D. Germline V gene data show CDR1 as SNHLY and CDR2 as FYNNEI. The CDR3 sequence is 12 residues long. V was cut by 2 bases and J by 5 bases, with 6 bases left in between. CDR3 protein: CASSELGETQYF. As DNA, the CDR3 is TGTGCCAGCAGTGAATTGGGGGAGACCCAGTACTTC.

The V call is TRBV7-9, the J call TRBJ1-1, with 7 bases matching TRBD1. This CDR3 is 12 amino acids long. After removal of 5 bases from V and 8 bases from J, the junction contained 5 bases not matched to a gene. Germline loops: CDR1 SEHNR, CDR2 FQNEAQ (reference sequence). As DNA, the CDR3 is TGTGCCAGCAGCAGGGGGCTAGGCGAAGCTTTCTTT. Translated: CASSRGLGEAFF.

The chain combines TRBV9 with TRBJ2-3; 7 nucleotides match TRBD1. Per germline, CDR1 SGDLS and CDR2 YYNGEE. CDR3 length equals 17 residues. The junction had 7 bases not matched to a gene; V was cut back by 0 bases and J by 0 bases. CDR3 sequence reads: CASSVEGQWLSTDTQYF. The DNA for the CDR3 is TGTGCCAGCAGCGTAGAGGGACAGTGGCTGAGCACAGATACGCAGTATTTT. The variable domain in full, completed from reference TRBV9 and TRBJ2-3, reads DSGVTQTPKHLITATGQRVTLRCSPRSGDLSVYWYQQSLDQGLQFLIQYYNGEERAKGNILERFSAQQFPDLHSELNLSSLELGDSALYFCASSVEGQWLSTDTQYFGPGTRLTVL.

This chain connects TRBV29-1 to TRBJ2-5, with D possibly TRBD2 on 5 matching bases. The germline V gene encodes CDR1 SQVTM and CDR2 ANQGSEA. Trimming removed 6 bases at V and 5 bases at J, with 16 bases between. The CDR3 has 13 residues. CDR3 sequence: CSVLRLTVETQYF. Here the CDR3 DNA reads TGCAGCGTCTTGAGACTAACGGTGGAGACCCAGTACTTC.

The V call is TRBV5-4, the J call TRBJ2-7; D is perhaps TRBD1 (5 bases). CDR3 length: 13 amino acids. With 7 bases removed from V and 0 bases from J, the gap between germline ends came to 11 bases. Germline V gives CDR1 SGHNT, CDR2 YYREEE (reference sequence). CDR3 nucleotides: TGTGCCAGCGCGCTCCAGGGCTCCTACGAGCAGTACTTC. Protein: CASALQGSYEQYF.

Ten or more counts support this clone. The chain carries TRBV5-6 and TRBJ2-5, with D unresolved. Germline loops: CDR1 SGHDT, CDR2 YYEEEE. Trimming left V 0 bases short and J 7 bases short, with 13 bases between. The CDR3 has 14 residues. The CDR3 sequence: CASSLVKSSRTQYF. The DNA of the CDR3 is TGTGCCAGCAGCTTGGTAAAAAGCAGCCGGACCCAGTACTTC.

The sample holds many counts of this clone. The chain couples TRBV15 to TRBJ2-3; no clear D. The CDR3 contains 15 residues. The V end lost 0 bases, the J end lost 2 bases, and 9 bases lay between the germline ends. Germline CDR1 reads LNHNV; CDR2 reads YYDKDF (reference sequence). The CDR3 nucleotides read TGTGCCACCAGCAGAGATATAGGCTCCACAGATACGCAGTATTTT. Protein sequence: CATSRDIGSTDTQYF. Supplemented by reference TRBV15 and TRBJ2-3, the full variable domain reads DAMVIQNPRYQVTQFGKPVTLSCSQTLNHNVMYWYQQKSSQAPKLLFHYYDKDFNNEADTPDNFQSRRPNTSFCFLDIRSPGLGDTAMYLCATSRDIGSTDTQYFGPGTRLTVL.

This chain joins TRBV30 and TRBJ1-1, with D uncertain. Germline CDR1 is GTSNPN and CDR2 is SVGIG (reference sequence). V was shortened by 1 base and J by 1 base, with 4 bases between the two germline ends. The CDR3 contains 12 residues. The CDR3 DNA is TGTGCCTGGAGTGCCCAGAACACTGAAGCTTTCTTT. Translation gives CAWSAQNTEAFF. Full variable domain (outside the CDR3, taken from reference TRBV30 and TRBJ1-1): SQTIHQWPATLVQPVGSPLSLECTVEGTSNPNLYWYRQAAGRGLQLLFYSVGIGQISSEVPQNLSASRPQDRQFILSSKKLLLSDSGFYLCAWSAQNTEAFFGQGTRLTVV.

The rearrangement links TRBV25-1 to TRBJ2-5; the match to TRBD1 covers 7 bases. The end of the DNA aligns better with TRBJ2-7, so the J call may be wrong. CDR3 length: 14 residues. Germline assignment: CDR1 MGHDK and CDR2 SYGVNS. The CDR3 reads CASSDSGGRYEQYF. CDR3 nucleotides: TGTGCCAGCAGTGATTCAGGGGGTAGGTACGAGCAGTACTTC.